The clone carrying this TCR beta chain was recorded at least ten times. These data belong to a study of T cells in Graves' hyperthyroidism and ophthalmopathy. The TCR beta CDR3 regions underwent amplification using RNA transcripts as the source. First-round RT-PCR of the TCR CDR3 relied on the HTBI primer set. TCRdb reprocessed the multiplex PCR reads via MiXCR and lists one record per CDR3 protein. This repertoire shows about 110,000 distinct CDR3 sequences, 15% to 20% found once; its top ten account for roughly 40%. Uncontrolled infections, other autoimmune diseases, pregnancy or lactation led to exclusion of patients. The germline V and J ends were trimmed by 2 bases and 2 bases, with 9 bases remaining between them. The CDR3 covers 14 residues. Germline lookup yields CDR1 KGHSH and CDR2 LQKENI.

The clonotype originates from a woman aged 50 to 60 with Graves' hyperthyroidism. The sequenced sample was blood. This rearrangement joins TRBV18 to TRBJ1-2; possible D gene TRBD1, 6 bases. The CDR3 DNA sequence: TGTGCCAGCTCACCAACGGGGGCGAACTATGGCTACACCTTC. Translating it yields CASSPTGANYGYTF.